One T cell receptor beta chain is described in this entry. Its specificity is unknown. Profiling relied on immunoSEQ multiplex PCR, and the TCRdb table lists in-frame clones only, not all of them. The profile shows about 120,000 clones, approximately 92% of them singletons. These data are taken from a study of OX40 agonist ivuxolimab in advanced cancers. V lost 4 bases to trimming and J lost 4 bases; unmatched junction nucleotides: 13. Germline values: CDR1 SGHNT, CDR2 YYREEE (reference sequence). The CDR3 contains 16 residues. Study-wide findings and caveats: At 0.1 to 3.0 mg/kg, clonal expansion of CD4+ and CD8+ blood T cells had occurred by week 6.

The sequenced sample was CD4+ or CD8+ T cells sorted from blood, obtained in a trial of the OX40 agonist ivuxolimab. This receptor was identified in an adult with an advanced solid tumor such as melanoma, head and neck, liver or kidney cancer. The gene calls are TRBV5-4 and TRBJ2-7, with 8 bases fitting TRBD1. CDR3 amino acids: CASSRPGGPPLYEQYF. In DNA, the CDR3 is TGTGCCAGCAGCCGTCCAGGGGGCCCCCCGCTTTACGAGCAGTACTTC.